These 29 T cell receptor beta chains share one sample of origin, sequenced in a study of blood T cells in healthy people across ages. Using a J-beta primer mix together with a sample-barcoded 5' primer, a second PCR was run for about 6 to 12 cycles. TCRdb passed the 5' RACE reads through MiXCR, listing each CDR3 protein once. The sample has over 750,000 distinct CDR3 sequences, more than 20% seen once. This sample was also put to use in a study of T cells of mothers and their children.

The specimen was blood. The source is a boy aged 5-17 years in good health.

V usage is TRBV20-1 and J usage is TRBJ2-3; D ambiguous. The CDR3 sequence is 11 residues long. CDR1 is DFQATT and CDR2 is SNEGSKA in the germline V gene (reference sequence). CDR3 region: CSVNKADTQYF. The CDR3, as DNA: TGCAGCGTTAACAAGGCAGATACGCAGTATTTT.

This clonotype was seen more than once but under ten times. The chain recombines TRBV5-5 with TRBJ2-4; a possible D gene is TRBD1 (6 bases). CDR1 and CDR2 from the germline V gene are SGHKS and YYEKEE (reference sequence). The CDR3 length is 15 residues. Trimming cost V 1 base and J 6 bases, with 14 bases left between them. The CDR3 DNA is TGTGCCAGCAGCTTGCGGGCAGGGGCAGGAAACATTCAGTACTTC. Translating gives CASSLRAGAGNIQYF.

The CDR3 sequence: CSVRDRDFFTF. The CDR3 DNA sequence: TGCAGCGTCCGGGACAGGGATTTTTTCACCTTC. The V call is TRBV29-1, the J call TRBJ1-2; the match to TRBD1 covers 9 bases. V dropped 6 bases and J dropped 13; count of bases not matched to a gene: 9. CDR1 and CDR2 (germline): SQVTM, ANQGSEA. CDR3 size: 11 residues.

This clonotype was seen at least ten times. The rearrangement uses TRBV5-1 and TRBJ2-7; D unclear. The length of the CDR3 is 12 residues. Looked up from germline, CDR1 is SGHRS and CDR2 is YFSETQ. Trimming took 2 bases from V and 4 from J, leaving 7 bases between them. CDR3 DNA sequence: TGCGCCAGCAGCTTAGGCCAATACGAGCAGTACTTC. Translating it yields CASSLGQYEQYF.

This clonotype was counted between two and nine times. This chain's CDR3 is CSARIGGELFF. Written as DNA, the CDR3 is TGCAGTGCTAGAATTGGGGGGGAGCTGTTTTTT. This chain connects TRBV20-1 to TRBJ2-2; D not certain. CDR3 length: 11 residues. V was shortened by 2 bases and J by 8 bases, with 6 bases between the two germline ends. The germline CDR1 and CDR2 sequences are DFQATT and SNEGSKA (reference sequence).

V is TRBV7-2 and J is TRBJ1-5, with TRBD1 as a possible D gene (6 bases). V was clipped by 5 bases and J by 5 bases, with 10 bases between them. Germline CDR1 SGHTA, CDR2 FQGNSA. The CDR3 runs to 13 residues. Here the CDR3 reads CASSIRGDQPQHF. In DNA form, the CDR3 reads TGTGCCAGCAGCATCAGGGGCGATCAGCCCCAGCATTTT.

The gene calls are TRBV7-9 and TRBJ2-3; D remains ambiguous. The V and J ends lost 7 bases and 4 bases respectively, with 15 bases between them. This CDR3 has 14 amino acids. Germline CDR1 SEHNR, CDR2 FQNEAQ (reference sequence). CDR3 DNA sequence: TGTGCCAGCATCCGCGAAAGGTGGGCAGATACGCAGTATTTT. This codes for CASIRERWADTQYF.

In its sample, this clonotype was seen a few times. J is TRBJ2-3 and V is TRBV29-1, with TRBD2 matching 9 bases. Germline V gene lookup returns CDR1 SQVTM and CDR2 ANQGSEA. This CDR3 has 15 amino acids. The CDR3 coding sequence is TGCGGGCCTGTTGTAGCGGGAGAGGGCACAGATACGCAGTATTTT. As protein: CGPVVAGEGTDTQYF.

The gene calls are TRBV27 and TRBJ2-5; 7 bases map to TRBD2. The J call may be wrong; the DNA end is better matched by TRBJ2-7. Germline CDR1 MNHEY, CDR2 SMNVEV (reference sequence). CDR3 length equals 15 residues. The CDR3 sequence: CASSSAGTMGYEQYF. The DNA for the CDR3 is TGTGCCAGCAGTTCAGCTGGGACTATGGGCTACGAGCAGTACTTC.

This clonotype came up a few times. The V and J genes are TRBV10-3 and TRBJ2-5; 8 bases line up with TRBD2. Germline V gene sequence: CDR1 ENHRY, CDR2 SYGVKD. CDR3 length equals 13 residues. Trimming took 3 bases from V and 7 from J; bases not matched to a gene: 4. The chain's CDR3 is CAISDLREGTQYF. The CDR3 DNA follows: TGTGCCATCAGTGACCTTCGGGAGGGGACCCAGTACTTC.

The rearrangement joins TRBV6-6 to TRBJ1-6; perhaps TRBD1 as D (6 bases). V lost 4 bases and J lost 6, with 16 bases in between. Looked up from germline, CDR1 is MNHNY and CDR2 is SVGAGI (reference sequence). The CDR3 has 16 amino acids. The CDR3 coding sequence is TGTGCCAGCAGTTTCGAACGGGGGCGAGGTAATTCACCCCTCCACTTT. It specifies CASSFERGRGNSPLHF.

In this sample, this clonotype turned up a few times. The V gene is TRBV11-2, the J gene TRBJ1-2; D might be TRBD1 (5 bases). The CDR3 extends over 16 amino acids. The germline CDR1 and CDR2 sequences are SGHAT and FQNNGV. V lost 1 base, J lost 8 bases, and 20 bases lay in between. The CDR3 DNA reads TGTGCCAGCAGCTTAGGCGGTTTGCTCCCAGGGTGGGGCTACACCTTC. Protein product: CASSLGGLLPGWGYTF.

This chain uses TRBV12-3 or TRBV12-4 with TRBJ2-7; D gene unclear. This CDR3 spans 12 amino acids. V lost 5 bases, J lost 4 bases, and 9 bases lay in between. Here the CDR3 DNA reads TGTGCCAGCAGTATTAGTGGTTACGAGCAGTACTTC. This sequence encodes CASSISGYEQYF.

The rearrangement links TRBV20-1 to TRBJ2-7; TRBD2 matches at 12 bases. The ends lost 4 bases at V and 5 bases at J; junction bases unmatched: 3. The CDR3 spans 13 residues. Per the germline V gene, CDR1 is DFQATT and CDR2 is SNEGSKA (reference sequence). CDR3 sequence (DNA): TGCAGTGCTAAACTAGCGGGGGGCCACGAGCAGTACTTC. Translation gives CSAKLAGGHEQYF.

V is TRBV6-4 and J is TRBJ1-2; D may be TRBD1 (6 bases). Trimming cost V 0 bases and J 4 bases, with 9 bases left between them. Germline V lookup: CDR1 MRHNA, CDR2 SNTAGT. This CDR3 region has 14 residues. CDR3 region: CASSDSDRSYGYTF. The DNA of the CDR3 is TGTGCCAGCAGTGACTCGGACAGAAGCTATGGCTACACCTTC.

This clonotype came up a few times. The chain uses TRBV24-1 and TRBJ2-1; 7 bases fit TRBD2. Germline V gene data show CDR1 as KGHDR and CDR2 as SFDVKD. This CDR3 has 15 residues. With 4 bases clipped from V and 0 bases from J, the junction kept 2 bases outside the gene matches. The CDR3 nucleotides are TGTGCCACCAGTGACCGGGACTACTCCTACAATGAGCAGTTCTTC. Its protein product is CATSDRDYSYNEQFF.

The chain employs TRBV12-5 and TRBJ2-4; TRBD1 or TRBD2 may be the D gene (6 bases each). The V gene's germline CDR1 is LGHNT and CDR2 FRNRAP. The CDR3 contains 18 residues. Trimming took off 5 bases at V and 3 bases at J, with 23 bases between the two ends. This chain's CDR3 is CASGPRGGGEEGKNIQYF. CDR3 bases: TGTGCTAGTGGTCCCAGAGGGGGAGGCGAGGAGGGCAAAAACATTCAGTACTTC.

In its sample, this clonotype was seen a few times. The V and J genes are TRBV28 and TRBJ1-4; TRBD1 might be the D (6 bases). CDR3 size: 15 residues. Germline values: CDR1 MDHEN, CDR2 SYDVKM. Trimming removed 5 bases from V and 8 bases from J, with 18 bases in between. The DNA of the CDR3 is TGTGCCAGCAGTCCTAAACAGGGTTGCTGGGAAAAACTGTTTTTT. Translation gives CASSPKQGCWEKLFF.

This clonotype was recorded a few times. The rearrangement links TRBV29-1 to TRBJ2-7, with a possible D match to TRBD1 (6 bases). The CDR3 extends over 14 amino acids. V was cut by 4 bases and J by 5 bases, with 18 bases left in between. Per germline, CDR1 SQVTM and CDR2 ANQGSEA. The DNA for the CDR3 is TGCAGCGTTGGAGGACAGACAGTCGGCAACGAGCAGTACTTC. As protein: CSVGGQTVGNEQYF.

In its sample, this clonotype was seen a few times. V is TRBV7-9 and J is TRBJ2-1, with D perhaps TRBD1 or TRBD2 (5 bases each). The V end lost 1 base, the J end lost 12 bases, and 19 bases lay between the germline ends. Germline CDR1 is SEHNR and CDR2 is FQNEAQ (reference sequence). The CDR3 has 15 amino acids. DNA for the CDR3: TGTGCCAGCAGCTTAGGGTGGCCTCCCGAGAGGGGGCAGTTCTTC. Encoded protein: CASSLGWPPERGQFF.

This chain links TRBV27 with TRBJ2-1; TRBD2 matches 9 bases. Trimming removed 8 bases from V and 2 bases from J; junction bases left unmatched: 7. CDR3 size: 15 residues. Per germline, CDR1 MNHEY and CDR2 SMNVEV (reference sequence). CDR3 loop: CASQLAGHTYNEQFF. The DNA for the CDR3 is TGTGCCAGCCAGCTAGCGGGACACACCTACAATGAGCAGTTCTTC.

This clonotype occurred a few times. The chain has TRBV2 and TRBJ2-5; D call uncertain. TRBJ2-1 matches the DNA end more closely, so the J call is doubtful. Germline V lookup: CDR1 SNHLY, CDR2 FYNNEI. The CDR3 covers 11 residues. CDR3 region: CASSGGHEQFF. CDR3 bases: TGTGCCAGCAGTGGGGGTCATGAGCAGTTCTTC.

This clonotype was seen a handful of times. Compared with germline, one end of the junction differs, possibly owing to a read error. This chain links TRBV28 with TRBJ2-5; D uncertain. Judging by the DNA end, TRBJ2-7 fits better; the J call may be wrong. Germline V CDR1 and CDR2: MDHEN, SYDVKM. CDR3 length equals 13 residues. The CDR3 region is CVSVGSDSYEQYF. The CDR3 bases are TGTGTCAGCGTGGGCTCGGACTCCTACGAGCAGTACTTC.

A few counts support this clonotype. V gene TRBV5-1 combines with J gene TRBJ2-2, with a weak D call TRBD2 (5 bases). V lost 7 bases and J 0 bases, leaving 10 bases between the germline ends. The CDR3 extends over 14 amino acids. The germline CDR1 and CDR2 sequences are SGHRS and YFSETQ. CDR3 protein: CASEEDANTGELFF. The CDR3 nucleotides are TGCGCCAGCGAGGAGGACGCGAACACCGGGGAGCTGTTTTTT.

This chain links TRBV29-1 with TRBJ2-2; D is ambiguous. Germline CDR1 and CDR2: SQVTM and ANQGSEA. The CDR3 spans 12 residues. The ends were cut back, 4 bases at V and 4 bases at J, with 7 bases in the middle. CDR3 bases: TGCAGCGTTGTTTCGGGCACCGGGGAGCTGTTTTTT. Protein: CSVVSGTGELFF.

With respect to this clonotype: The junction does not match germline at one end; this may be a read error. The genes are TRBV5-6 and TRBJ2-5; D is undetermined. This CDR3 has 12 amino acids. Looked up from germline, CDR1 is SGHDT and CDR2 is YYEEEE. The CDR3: CASSYVEPNLIF. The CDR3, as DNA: TGTGCCAGCAGCTACGTGGAGCCCAACCTAATCTTC.

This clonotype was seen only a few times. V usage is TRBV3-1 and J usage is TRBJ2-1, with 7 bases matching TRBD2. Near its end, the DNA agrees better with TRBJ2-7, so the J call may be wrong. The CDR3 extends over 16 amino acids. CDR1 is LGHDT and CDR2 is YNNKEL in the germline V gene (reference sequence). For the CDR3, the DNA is TGTGCCAGCAGCCAAGACTTTCCTAGCGGAGCCTACGAGCAGTACTTC. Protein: CASSQDFPSGAYEQYF.

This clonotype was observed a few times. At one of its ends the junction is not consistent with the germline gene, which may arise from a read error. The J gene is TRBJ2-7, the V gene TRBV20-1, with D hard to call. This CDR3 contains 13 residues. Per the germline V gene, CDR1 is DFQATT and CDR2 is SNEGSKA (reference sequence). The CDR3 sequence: CSARSVMAYEQYF. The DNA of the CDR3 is TGCAGCGCTAGATCCGTGATGGCGTACGAGCAGTACTTC.

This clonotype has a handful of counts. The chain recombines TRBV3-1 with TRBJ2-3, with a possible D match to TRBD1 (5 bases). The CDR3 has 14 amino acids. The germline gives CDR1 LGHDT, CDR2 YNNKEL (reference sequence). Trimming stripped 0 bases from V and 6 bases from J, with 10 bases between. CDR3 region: CASSQDPPGDTQYF. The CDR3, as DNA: TGTGCCAGCAGCCAAGATCCGCCAGGGGATACGCAGTATTTT.